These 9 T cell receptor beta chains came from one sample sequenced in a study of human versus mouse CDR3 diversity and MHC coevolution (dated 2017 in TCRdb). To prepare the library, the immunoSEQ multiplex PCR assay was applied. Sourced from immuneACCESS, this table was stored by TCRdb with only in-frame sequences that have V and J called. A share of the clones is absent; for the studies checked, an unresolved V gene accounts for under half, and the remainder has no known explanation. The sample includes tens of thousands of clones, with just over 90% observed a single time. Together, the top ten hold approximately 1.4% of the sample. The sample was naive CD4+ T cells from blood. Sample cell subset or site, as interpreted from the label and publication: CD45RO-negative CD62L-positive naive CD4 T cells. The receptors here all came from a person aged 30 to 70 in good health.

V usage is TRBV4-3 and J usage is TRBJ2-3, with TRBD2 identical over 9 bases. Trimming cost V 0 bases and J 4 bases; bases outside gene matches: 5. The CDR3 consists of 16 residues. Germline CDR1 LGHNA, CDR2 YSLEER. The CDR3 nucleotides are TGCGCCAGCAGCCAAGAAGGCGGGGGGGCCGCAGATACGCAGTATTTT. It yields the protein CASSQEGGGAADTQYF.

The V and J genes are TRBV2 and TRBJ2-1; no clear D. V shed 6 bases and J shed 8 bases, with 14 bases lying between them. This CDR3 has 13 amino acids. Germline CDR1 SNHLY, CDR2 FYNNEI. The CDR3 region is CASSPEVLYEQFF. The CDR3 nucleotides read TGTGCCAGCAGCCCAGAAGTTCTCTATGAGCAGTTCTTC. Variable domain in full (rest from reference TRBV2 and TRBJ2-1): EPEVTQTPSHQVTQMGQEVILRCVPISNHLYFYWYRQILGQKVEFLVSFYNNEISEKSEIFDDQFSVERPDGSNFTLKIRSTKLEDSAMYFCASSPEVLYEQFFGPGTRLTVL.

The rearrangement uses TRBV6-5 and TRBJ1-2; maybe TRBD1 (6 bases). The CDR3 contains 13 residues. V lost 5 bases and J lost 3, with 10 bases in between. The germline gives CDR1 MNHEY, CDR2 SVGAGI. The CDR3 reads CASSPTGDYGYTF. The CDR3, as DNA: TGTGCCAGCAGTCCGACAGGAGACTATGGCTACACCTTC.

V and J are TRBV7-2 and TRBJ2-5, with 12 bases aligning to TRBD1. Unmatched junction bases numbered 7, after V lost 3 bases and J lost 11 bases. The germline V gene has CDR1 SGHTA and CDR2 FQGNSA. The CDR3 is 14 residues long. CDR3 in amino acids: CASSFGTGGREQYF. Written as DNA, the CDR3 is TGTGCCAGCAGCTTCGGGACAGGGGGCCGGGAGCAGTACTTC.

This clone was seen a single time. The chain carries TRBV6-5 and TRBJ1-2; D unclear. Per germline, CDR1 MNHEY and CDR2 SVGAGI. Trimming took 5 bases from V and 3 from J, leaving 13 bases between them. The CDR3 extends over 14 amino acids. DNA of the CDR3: TGTGCCAGCAGTCGGACTGGTTGGGACTATGGCTACACCTTC. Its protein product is CASSRTGWDYGYTF.

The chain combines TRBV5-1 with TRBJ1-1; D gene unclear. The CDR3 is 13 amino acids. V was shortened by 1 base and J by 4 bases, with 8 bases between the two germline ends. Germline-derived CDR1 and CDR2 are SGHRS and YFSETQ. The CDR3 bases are TGCGCCAGCAGCTTGCCCCGAGGCACTGAAGCTTTCTTT. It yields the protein CASSLPRGTEAFF.

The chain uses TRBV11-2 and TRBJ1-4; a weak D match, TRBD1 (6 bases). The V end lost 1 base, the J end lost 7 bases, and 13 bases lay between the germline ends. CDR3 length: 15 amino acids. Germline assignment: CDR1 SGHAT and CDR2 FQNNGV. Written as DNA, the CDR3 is TGTGCCAGCAGCTTAGGTAGCAGGGGTGCTGAAAAACTGTTTTTT. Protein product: CASSLGSRGAEKLFF. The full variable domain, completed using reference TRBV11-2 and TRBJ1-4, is EAGVAQSPRYKIIEKRQSVAFWCNPISGHATLYWYQQILGQGPKLLIQFQNNGVVDDSQLPKDRFSAERLKGVDSTLKIQPAKLEDSAVYLCASSLGSRGAEKLFFGSGTQLSVL.

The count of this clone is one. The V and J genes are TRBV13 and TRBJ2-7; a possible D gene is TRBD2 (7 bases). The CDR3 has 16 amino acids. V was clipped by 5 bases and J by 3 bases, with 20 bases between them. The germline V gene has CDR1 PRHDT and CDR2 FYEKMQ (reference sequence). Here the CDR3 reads CASSPQAGAPGYEQYF. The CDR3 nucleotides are TGTGCCAGCAGCCCCCAGGCGGGGGCCCCCGGCTACGAGCAGTACTTC.

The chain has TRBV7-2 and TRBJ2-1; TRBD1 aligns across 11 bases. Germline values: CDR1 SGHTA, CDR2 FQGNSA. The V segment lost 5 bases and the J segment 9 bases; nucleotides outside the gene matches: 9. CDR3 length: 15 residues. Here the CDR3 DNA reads TGTGCCAGCAGCACCTCCGGGACAGGGGGGATTGAGCAGTTCTTC. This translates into CASSTSGTGGIEQFF.